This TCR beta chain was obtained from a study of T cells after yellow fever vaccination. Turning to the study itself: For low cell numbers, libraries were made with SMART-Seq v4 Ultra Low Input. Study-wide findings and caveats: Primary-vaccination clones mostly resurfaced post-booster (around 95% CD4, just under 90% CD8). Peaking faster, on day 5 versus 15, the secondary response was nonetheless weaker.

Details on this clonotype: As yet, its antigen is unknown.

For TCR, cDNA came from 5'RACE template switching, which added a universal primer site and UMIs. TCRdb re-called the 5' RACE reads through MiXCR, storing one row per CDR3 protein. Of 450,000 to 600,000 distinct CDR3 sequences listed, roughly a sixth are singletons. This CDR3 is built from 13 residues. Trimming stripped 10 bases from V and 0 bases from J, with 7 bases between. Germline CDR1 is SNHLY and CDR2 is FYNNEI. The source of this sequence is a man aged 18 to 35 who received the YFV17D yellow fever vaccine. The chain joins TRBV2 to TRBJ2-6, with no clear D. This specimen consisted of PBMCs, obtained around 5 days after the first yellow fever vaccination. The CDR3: CATETSGANVLTF. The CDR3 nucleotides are TGTGCCACCGAGACCTCTGGGGCCAACGTCCTGACTTTC.